The following is a T cell receptor (beta chain) sequence with its context. PCR was run on genomic DNA. Multiplex PCR with 30 forward and 13 reverse primers amplified the TCR beta CDR3. TCRdb re-analysed the multiplex PCR reads in MiXCR, keeping a single row per CDR3 protein. This repertoire shows 270,000 or so distinct CDR3 sequences, more than 40% found once; its top ten account for roughly 15%. This specimen belongs to a study of type 1 and type 2 diabetes patients. This CDR3 comprises 14 residues. Germline V gene sequence: CDR1 SQVTM, CDR2 ANQGSEA. V was clipped by 7 bases and J by 6 bases; unmatched bases: 11.

Sequencing used peripheral blood mononuclear cells (PBMCs). This receptor was obtained from a man aged 18 to 30 with type 2 diabetes. This sequence joins TRBV29-1 and TRBJ2-1; TRBD1 aligns across 8 bases. DNA for the CDR3: TGCAGCGCCCTAGGGGCTGGGACAGGCAATGAGCAGTTCTTC. Translation: CSALGAGTGNEQFF.